Following are 17 T cell receptor beta chains from one sample sequenced in a study of blood T cell repertoires in COVID-19 (dated by TCRdb to about 2020). Library generation was performed with the immunoSEQ multiplex PCR assay. TCRdb holds this immuneACCESS table with in-frame rearrangements only. Some clones are missing; in checked studies, unresolved V genes explain under half, and the rest has no known cause. This sample lists 130,000 or so clones; about 89% were detected once. Clones ranked in the top ten supply less than 20% of the sample. Sequenced: peripheral blood. Source of these receptors: a man aged 45-65 years with active or convalescent COVID-19.

CDR3 sequence: CASSYALAGGPSDTQYF. CDR3 DNA sequence: TGTGCCAGCAGTTACGCTCTAGCGGGGGGGCCGTCGGATACGCAGTATTTT. This chain joins TRBV6-2 or TRBV6-3 and TRBJ2-3, with TRBD2 identical over 12 bases. Germline CDR1 is MNHEY and CDR2 is SVGEGT. The trim removed 2 bases at V and 6 bases at J, leaving 9 bases unmatched. The CDR3 contains 17 residues.

The CDR3 nucleotides are TGTGCCATCAGTGAAGATCGCGGGGAACTGTTTTTT. Its protein is CAISEDRGELFF. The chain is built from TRBV10-3 and TRBJ1-4; unclear D gene. Trimming removed 3 bases from V and 12 bases from J, with 11 bases in between. In germline, CDR1 is ENHRY, CDR2 SYGVKD. The CDR3 is 12 amino acids.

The CDR3 coding sequence is TGCGCCAGCAGTGGAGGGCTAGCGGTCTCCTACGAGCAGTACTTC. Translated: CASSGGLAVSYEQYF. V gene TRBV10-2 combines with J gene TRBJ2-7, with 7 bases lining up with TRBD2. The CDR3 consists of 15 residues. Germline V gene data show CDR1 as WSHSY and CDR2 as SAAADI. V was clipped by 4 bases and J by 0 bases; unmatched bases: 6.

The chain recombines TRBV27 with TRBJ2-1; 12 nucleotides line up with TRBD2. Germline CDR1 MNHEY, CDR2 SMNVEV (reference sequence). The junction had 10 bases not matched to a gene; V was cut back by 5 bases and J by 8 bases. CDR3 length: 16 amino acids. CDR3 DNA sequence: TGTGCCAGCAGTCGGCTAGCGGGAGGGCCTAATGATGAGCAGTTCTTC. Translating it yields CASSRLAGGPNDEQFF.

This clone was observed a few times. The rearrangement joins TRBV19 to TRBJ2-7, with D perhaps matching TRBD2 (5 bases). Germline V gene data show CDR1 as LNHDA and CDR2 as SQIVND (reference sequence). This CDR3 has 14 residues. V lost 6 bases and J lost 1, with 13 bases in between. The DNA of the CDR3 is TGTGCCAGTAGAGAGGGCGGATCATCCTACGAGCAGTACTTC. Its protein is CASREGGSSYEQYF.

The chain couples TRBV2 to TRBJ2-3, with TRBD1 matching 9 bases. CDR1 and CDR2 (germline): SNHLY, FYNNEI. There are 14 residues in the CDR3. Unmatched junction bases numbered 6, after V lost 10 bases and J lost 1 base. The CDR3 DNA reads as TGTGCCACATGGGGACAGGGAGGCACAGATACGCAGTATTTT. Its translation is CATWGQGGTDTQYF.

V gene TRBV25-1 combines with J gene TRBJ2-1, with 7 bases identical to TRBD2. Germline loops: CDR1 MGHDK, CDR2 SYGVNS. J was trimmed by 0 bases and V by 0 bases; bases with no gene match: 2. This CDR3 region has 16 residues. The CDR3 DNA reads as TGTGCCAGCAGTGAATACGGCGGGAGCTCCTACAATGAGCAGTTCTTC. It is translated as CASSEYGGSSYNEQFF.

This clone has just a few counts. This sequence joins TRBV7-8 and TRBJ1-2; weak D call: TRBD1 (5 bases). The V gene's germline CDR1 is SGHVS and CDR2 FQNEAQ. The CDR3 extends over 14 amino acids. Trimming shortened V by 3 bases and J by 5 bases, and 13 bases separated the two germline ends. The CDR3 bases are TGTGCCAGCAGCTTGACAGAGACAATATATGGCTACACCTTC. This translates into CASSLTETIYGYTF.

The rearrangement joins TRBV29-1 to TRBJ1-1; 9 bases map to TRBD1. CDR3 length equals 14 residues. Trimming cost V 4 bases and J 5 bases; bases outside gene matches: 8. CDR1 SQVTM and CDR2 ANQGSEA come from the germline V gene. CDR3 in amino acids: CSVAAQGARTEAFF. CDR3 nucleotide sequence: TGCAGCGTTGCGGCACAGGGGGCGAGGACTGAAGCTTTCTTT. Supplemented by reference TRBV29-1 and TRBJ1-1, the full variable domain reads SAVISQKPSRDICQRGTSLTIQCQVDSQVTMMFWYRQQPGQSLTLIATANQGSEATYESGFVIDKFPISRPNLTFSTLTVSNMSPEDSSIYLCSVAAQGARTEAFFGQGTRLTVV.

The CDR3 protein is CAEEVPVMRPDTQYF. For the CDR3, the DNA is TGCGCCGAAGAGGTGCCGGTAATGCGGCCAGATACGCAGTATTTT. This sequence joins TRBV5-1 and TRBJ2-3; D unclear. The germline CDR1 and CDR2 sequences are SGHRS and YFSETQ. V lost 10 bases, J lost 4 bases, and 22 bases lay in between. The length of the CDR3 is 15 residues.

As for this clone: Different DNA sequences within this sample yield the same CDR3. The chain joins TRBV2 to TRBJ2-1; 7 bases line up with TRBD2. Germline CDR1 SNHLY, CDR2 FYNNEI. There are 14 residues in the CDR3. V lost 3 bases and J lost 4; bases outside the gene matches: 3. The CDR3, as DNA: TGTGCCAGCAGTGAGAGCGGGGCTTACAATGAGCAGTTCTTC. Translating it yields CASSESGAYNEQFF.

The V and J genes are TRBV19 and TRBJ2-2, with a tentative D call TRBD1 (5 bases). This CDR3 is 14 amino acids long. Germline V gene lookup returns CDR1 LNHDA and CDR2 SQIVND (reference sequence). Trimming removed 3 bases at V and 5 bases at J, with 10 bases between. CDR3: CASSMKRQTGELFF. CDR3 coding DNA: TGTGCCAGTAGTATGAAGCGACAGACCGGGGAGCTGTTTTTT.

The rearrangement links TRBV7-9 to TRBJ1-3; possibly TRBD1 for D (5 bases). Germline V gene data show CDR1 as SEHNR and CDR2 as FQNEAQ (reference sequence). The CDR3 has 13 residues. Trimming took 5 bases from V and 2 from J, leaving 7 bases between them. CDR3 sequence reads: CASSRGTGNTIYF. CDR3 DNA sequence: TGTGCCAGCAGCCGGGGGACTGGAAACACCATATATTTT.

The rearrangement uses TRBV6-5 and TRBJ1-4, with D unresolved. The CDR3 contains 14 residues. The germline gives CDR1 MNHEY, CDR2 SVGAGI. V was shortened by 2 bases and J by 8 bases, with 12 bases between the two germline ends. CDR3 sequence reads: CASSYGEDGEKLFF. The CDR3 DNA reads TGTGCCAGCAGTTACGGGGAGGATGGGGAAAAACTGTTTTTT.

V and J are TRBV28 and TRBJ1-1; D not certain. Germline V gene data show CDR1 as MDHEN and CDR2 as SYDVKM. This CDR3 has 11 residues. Trimming pared 7 bases from V and 6 bases from J, leaving 9 bases between. The CDR3 DNA reads TGTGCCAGCACAACAACAGCTGAAGCTTTCTTT. It encodes CASTTTAEAFF.

The chain recombines TRBV18 with TRBJ1-3; the D gene is possibly TRBD1 (6 bases). V was cut by 3 bases and J by 0 bases, with 9 bases left in between. Germline-derived CDR1 and CDR2 are KGHSH and LQKENI. The CDR3 covers 15 residues. CDR3 region: CASSPSDSSGNTIYF. The CDR3 nucleotides read TGTGCCAGCTCACCTTCGGACAGCTCTGGAAACACCATATATTTT.

The V and J genes are TRBV27 and TRBJ2-3; 13 bases are a match to TRBD2. The germline V gene encodes CDR1 MNHEY and CDR2 SMNVEV (reference sequence). J lost 6 bases, V lost 5 bases, and 8 bases had no gene match. The CDR3 is 16 residues long. In DNA, the CDR3 is TGTGCCAGCAGTCTCAGACTAGCGGGAGGTCGTGATACGCAGTATTTT. The encoded protein is CASSLRLAGGRDTQYF.